The T cell receptor (beta chain) under discussion was sequenced for a study of T-cell memory formation after mild COVID-19. Whole-study context: Most TCR clusters belonged to a single donor. Study results and caveats: Within pre-infection memory, some responding clones were found, suggesting cross-reactive memory joined. Clones that contracted from day 15 to 85 had balanced CD4/CD8; later expanders were CD4+ biased.

Notes on this clonotype: The antigen is undetermined.

V was cut by 4 bases and J by 3 bases, with 9 bases left in between. CDR1 is DFQATT, CDR2 SNEGSKA, per germline (reference sequence). The CDR3 extends over 12 amino acids. Researchers used 5'RACE with constant-segment primers to make TCR alpha and TCR beta cDNA libraries that carry sample barcodes and UMIs. TCRdb ran MiXCR on the 5' RACE reads and lists one entry per CDR3 protein. The data show more than 150,000 distinct CDR3 sequences, approximately 17% seen once. The clonotype originates from a young man who had mild COVID-19 (a few samples of this study predate the infection). Cell type and time point are not known. J is TRBJ1-1 and V is TRBV20-1; D is ambiguous. The sample was PBMCs or a T cell subset sorted from them (not recorded which). CDR3 residues: CSAIGLDTEAFF. CDR3 DNA sequence: TGCAGTGCTATCGGGTTGGACACTGAAGCTTTCTTT.